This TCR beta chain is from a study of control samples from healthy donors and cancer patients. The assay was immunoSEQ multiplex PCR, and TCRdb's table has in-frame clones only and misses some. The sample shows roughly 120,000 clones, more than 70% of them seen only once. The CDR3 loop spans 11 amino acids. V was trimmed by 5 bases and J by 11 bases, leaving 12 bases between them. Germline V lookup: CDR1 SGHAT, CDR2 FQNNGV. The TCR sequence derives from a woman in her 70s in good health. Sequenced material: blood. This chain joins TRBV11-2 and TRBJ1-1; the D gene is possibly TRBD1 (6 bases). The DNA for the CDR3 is TGTGCCAGCAGCCCCGGGGGGCCGGCTTTCTTT. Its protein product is CASSPGGPAFF. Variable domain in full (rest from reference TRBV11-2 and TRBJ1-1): EAGVAQSPRYKIIEKRQSVAFWCNPISGHATLYWYQQILGQGPKLLIQFQNNGVVDDSQLPKDRFSAERLKGVDSTLKIQPAKLEDSAVYLCASSPGGPAFFGQGTRLTVV.